Presented here are 21 T cell receptor beta chains from one specimen sequenced in a study of spatial heterogeneity in lung cancer. Study results and limitations: Within tumors, counts of expanded alpha and beta TCRs tracked tumor mutation counts.

Time point of the sample: sample taken at primary tumor resection. Antigens of these TCRs are unknown. In TCRdb, the 5' RACE reads were re-called with MiXCR into one record per CDR3 protein. The sample lists some 2,700 distinct CDR3 sequences, roughly a sixth seen once, with 14% in the top ten. The sequencing used lung tumor tissue, collected at surgery. Receptors were obtained from a male donor with early-stage non-small cell lung cancer.

In regard to this clonotype: The library was designed around alpha chains, so this beta chain is a stray read whose abundance carries little weight. The V and J genes are TRBV6-5 and TRBJ2-2; TRBD1 agrees at 10 bases. Germline CDR1 MNHEY, CDR2 SVGAGI. This CDR3 contains 14 residues. V lost 5 bases, J lost 5 bases, and 2 bases stayed unmatched. CDR3 loop: CASSPGQGTGELFF. The CDR3 DNA reads as TGTGCCAGCAGTCCGGGACAGGGGACCGGGGAGCTGTTTTTT.

About this clonotype: Relative to the germline gene, one junction end is altered; a read error may explain this. A library made for alpha chains picked up this beta chain off target, so its size means little. CDR3 nucleotide sequence: TGTGCTAGCAGCCCTCGGACTAGCGGGCGGAGCACAGATACGCAGTATTTT. It specifies CASSPRTSGRSTDTQYF. This rearrangement joins TRBV7-7 to TRBJ2-3, with 11 bases fitting TRBD2. Germline V gene data show CDR1 as SSHAT and CDR2 as FNYEAQ (reference sequence). CDR3 length: 17 amino acids.

This clonotype qualifies as medium-sized. Little can be read into the size of this beta chain, an off-target read in a library designed for alpha chains. CDR3 nucleotides: TGCGCCAGCAGCTTGGAGTTGAGTTTTTACGAGCAGTACTTC. This sequence encodes CASSLELSFYEQYF. The rearrangement uses TRBV5-1 and TRBJ2-7; D gene ambiguous. Germline CDR1 is SGHRS and CDR2 is YFSETQ. V lost 0 bases and J 4 bases, leaving 11 bases between the germline ends. This CDR3 spans 14 amino acids.

Relative to its sample, this clonotype is medium-sized. Because the library targeted alpha chains, this beta chain is an off-target read whose size means little. This chain links TRBV28 with TRBJ2-2; D ambiguous. V was cut by 4 bases and J by 1 base, with 13 bases left in between. CDR3 length equals 16 residues. The V gene's germline CDR1 is MDHEN and CDR2 SYDVKM. CDR3 nucleotide sequence: TGTGCCAGCAGTTCCCCCCCCAGATTGAACACCGGGGAGCTGTTTTTT. This translates into CASSSPPRLNTGELFF.

This clonotype has more than one count but fewer than ten. This beta chain represents an off-target read in a library built for alpha chains; its size is of limited meaning. The V gene is TRBV4-1, the J gene TRBJ2-5; D not certain. Germline V CDR1 and CDR2: MGHRA, YSYEKL. CDR3 size: 14 residues. With 1 base removed from V and 1 base from J, the gap between germline ends came to 7 bases. CDR3 in DNA: TGCGCCAGCAGCCAAGGGCTCGGCCAAGAGACCCAGTACTTC. Translation gives CASSQGLGQETQYF.

This clonotype is categorized as medium-sized. The size of this beta chain means little, since it is a stray read in a library made for alpha chains. J is TRBJ2-6 and V is TRBV7-9; TRBD2 is a possible D gene (5 bases). CDR3 length: 14 residues. Germline values: CDR1 SEHNR, CDR2 FQNEAQ (reference sequence). V lost 5 bases to trimming and J lost 4 bases, with 9 bases between them. CDR3 amino acids: CASSPGLGANVLTF. The CDR3 DNA follows: TGTGCCAGCAGCCCGGGGTTGGGGGCCAACGTCCTGACTTTC.

Details on this clonotype: With the library built for alpha chains, this beta chain is off target and its frequency is not meaningful. The J gene is TRBJ2-6, the V gene TRBV6-6; TRBD1 aligns across 11 bases. V lost 5 bases, J lost 0 bases, and 9 bases stayed unmatched. The CDR3 contains 19 residues. CDR1 and CDR2 from the germline V gene are MNHNY and SVGAGI (reference sequence). In nucleotides, the CDR3 is TGTGCCAGCAGTACCCCGGGGACAGGGGGAAGCTCTGGGGCCAACGTCCTGACTTTC. Translating it yields CASSTPGTGGSSGANVLTF.

By sample share, this clonotype is medium-sized. This beta chain is a stray sequence in a library constructed for alpha chains; its clone size is not meaningful. This rearrangement joins TRBV7-8 to TRBJ2-6; 8 nucleotides line up with TRBD1. With 7 bases clipped from V and 0 bases from J, the junction kept 8 bases outside the gene matches. Germline V gene sequence: CDR1 SGHVS, CDR2 FQNEAQ. The CDR3 length is 17 residues. CDR3 nucleotides: TGTGCCAGCACCGACAGGGGTTATAGCTCTGGGGCCAACGTCCTGACTTTC. Amino acid sequence: CASTDRGYSSGANVLTF.

This clonotype is judged medium-sized (0.01 to 0.1%). A library made for alpha chains picked up this beta chain off target, so its size means little. This rearrangement joins TRBV9 to TRBJ2-2; D is unclear. Deletions cut 2 bases from V and 1 base from J, with 3 bases between. Germline V CDR1 and CDR2: SGDLS, YYNGEE. The CDR3 runs to 13 residues. CDR3 sequence reads: CASSVGNTGELFF. The DNA of the CDR3 is TGTGCCAGCAGCGTTGGGAACACCGGGGAGCTGTTTTTT.

About this clonotype itself: The library was designed around alpha chains, so this beta chain is a stray read whose abundance carries little weight. The chain joins TRBV6-5 to TRBJ2-3, with D possibly being TRBD1 (5 bases). Between the trimmed V and J ends, which lost 0 bases and 0 bases, there was a span of 13 bases. Germline V lookup: CDR1 MNHEY, CDR2 SVGAGI. This CDR3 is 17 amino acids long. In DNA, the CDR3 is TGTGCCAGCAGTTACTCATTGACAGAAACTAGCACAGATACGCAGTATTTT. This gives the protein CASSYSLTETSTDTQYF.

By share, this clonotype counts as medium-sized (0.01 to 0.1%). With the library built for alpha chains, this beta chain is off target and its frequency is not meaningful. The chain employs TRBV11-2 and TRBJ2-1; 11 bases agree with TRBD2. The V gene's germline CDR1 is SGHAT and CDR2 FQNNGV. J was trimmed by 7 bases and V by 1 base; bases with no gene match: 3. This CDR3 has 15 residues. The CDR3 nucleotides read TGTGCCAGCAGCTTAGGGACTAGCGGGCTGAATGAGCAGTTCTTC. Its protein product is CASSLGTSGLNEQFF.

The sample holds many counts of this clonotype. This beta chain is off target for a library built for alpha chains, so its abundance means little. This sequence joins TRBV5-1 and TRBJ2-4; TRBD2 matches 10 bases. Losses at the gene ends were 2 bases for V and 7 bases for J; bases not matched to a gene: 9. The germline V gene encodes CDR1 SGHRS and CDR2 YFSETQ. The CDR3 totals 16 residues. The chain's CDR3 is CASSLSGGAMKNIQYF. The CDR3 DNA is TGCGCCAGCAGCTTAAGCGGGGGGGCCATGAAGAACATTCAGTACTTC.

By sample fraction, this clonotype is medium-sized (0.01 to 0.1%). In a library made to pick up alpha chains, this beta chain is a stray read with a size that means little. V is TRBV4-2 and J is TRBJ2-3, with D possibly being TRBD1 or TRBD2 (6 bases each). The germline V and J ends were trimmed by 3 bases and 2 bases, with 21 bases remaining between them. The germline gives CDR1 LGHNA, CDR2 YNFKEQ. CDR3 size: 18 residues. This CDR3 reads CASSHGGDSRTFTDTQYF. The CDR3, as DNA: TGTGCCAGCAGCCACGGGGGCGACAGCCGAACTTTCACAGATACGCAGTATTTT.

Within the sample, this clonotype is medium-sized. This beta chain is off target for a library built for alpha chains, so its abundance means little. This rearrangement joins TRBV6-5 to TRBJ2-5; TRBD1 matches at 7 bases. The CDR3 is 14 residues long. The V and J ends lost 5 bases and 4 bases, in that order; junction bases with no gene match: 7. The germline V gene encodes CDR1 MNHEY and CDR2 SVGAGI. The CDR3, as DNA: TGTGCCAGCAGTCTACAGGGGCGAGGAGAGACCCAGTACTTC. Translated, it gives CASSLQGRGETQYF.

This clonotype was counted between two and nine times. This beta chain slipped into a library made for alpha chains as a stray read, so its size is not meaningful. The chain is built from TRBV12-3 or TRBV12-4 and TRBJ2-3; 11 bases are a match to TRBD2. The CDR3 sequence is 18 residues long. J lost 3 bases, V lost 2 bases, and 10 bases had no gene match. In DNA, the CDR3 is TGTGCCAGCAGTTTACGGGCTAGCGGGGGGCAACCGACAGATACGCAGTATTTT. Translated, it gives CASSLRASGGQPTDTQYF.

About this clonotype: The library was prepared for alpha chains; this beta chain is a stray read, so its frequency means little. V gene TRBV9 combines with J gene TRBJ2-7; TRBD1 might be the D (5 bases). Trimming pared 0 bases from V and 0 bases from J, leaving 13 bases between. Germline loops: CDR1 SGDLS, CDR2 YYNGEE. The CDR3 is 16 amino acids. In DNA form, the CDR3 reads TGTGCCAGCAGCGTAGCTCCCCAGGGCCGCTCCTACGAGCAGTACTTC. As protein: CASSVAPQGRSYEQYF. Looking up the rest from reference TRBV9 and TRBJ2-7 gives the full variable domain: DSGVTQTPKHLITATGQRVTLRCSPRSGDLSVYWYQQSLDQGLQFLIQYYNGEERAKGNILERFSAQQFPDLHSELNLSSLELGDSALYFCASSVAPQGRSYEQYFGPGTRLTVT.

This clonotype was picked up many times. This beta chain is off target for a library built for alpha chains, so its abundance means little. The chain carries TRBV5-6 and TRBJ1-1; possibly TRBD1 for D (5 bases). The CDR3 loop spans 13 amino acids. CDR1 and CDR2 from the germline V gene are SGHDT and YYEEEE. Trimming removed 4 bases from V and 12 bases from J, with 19 bases in between. CDR3 sequence (DNA): TGTGCCAGCAGCCTGCCCGGGACCGTCGTTTCTTTCTTT. Its translation is CASSLPGTVVSFF.

This clonotype has ten or more counts. Found in a library prepared for alpha chains, this beta chain is an off-target read, and its abundance has little meaning. The chain is built from TRBV7-2 and TRBJ2-4; 9 positions match TRBD1. CDR3 length: 14 amino acids. V lost 4 bases and J lost 5; bases outside the gene matches: 3. The germline CDR1 and CDR2 sequences are SGHTA and FQGNSA. This chain's CDR3 is CASSYRTGENIQYF. In nucleotides, the CDR3 is TGTGCCAGCAGCTACCGGACAGGGGAAAACATTCAGTACTTC.

Within the sample, this clonotype is medium-sized. Since the library was made to target alpha chains, this beta chain is a stray read and its abundance is not meaningful. This chain connects TRBV20-1 to TRBJ2-7, with 10 bases identical to TRBD2. In germline, CDR1 is DFQATT, CDR2 SNEGSKA (reference sequence). V shed 5 bases, J shed 4 bases, and the junction held 5 bases outside the gene matches. This CDR3 comprises 13 residues. The CDR3 is CSAPSGGHYEQYF. The CDR3 DNA is TGCAGTGCTCCTAGCGGGGGTCATTACGAGCAGTACTTC.

This clonotype was counted at least ten times. Since the library was made to target alpha chains, this beta chain is a stray read and its abundance is not meaningful. The chain carries TRBV12-5 and TRBJ1-5; D call uncertain. V dropped 0 bases and J dropped 9 bases, with 6 bases sitting between them. The germline V gene encodes CDR1 LGHNT and CDR2 FRNRAP. CDR3 length: 12 amino acids. The CDR3 loop is CASGLVRGPQHF. CDR3 coding DNA: TGTGCTAGTGGTTTGGTACGGGGGCCCCAGCATTTT.

In regard to this clonotype: This beta chain turned up in a library designed for alpha chains; as an off-target read, its abundance says little. The rearrangement joins TRBV27 to TRBJ2-7, with TRBD2 identical over 12 bases. The CDR3 covers 16 residues. V shed 8 bases and J 4 bases; nucleotides not matched to a gene: 12. CDR1 and CDR2 (germline): MNHEY, SMNVEV (reference sequence). The CDR3 sequence: CASSPIRTSGIYEQYF. DNA for the CDR3: TGTGCCAGCTCTCCAATACGGACTAGCGGGATATACGAGCAGTACTTC.